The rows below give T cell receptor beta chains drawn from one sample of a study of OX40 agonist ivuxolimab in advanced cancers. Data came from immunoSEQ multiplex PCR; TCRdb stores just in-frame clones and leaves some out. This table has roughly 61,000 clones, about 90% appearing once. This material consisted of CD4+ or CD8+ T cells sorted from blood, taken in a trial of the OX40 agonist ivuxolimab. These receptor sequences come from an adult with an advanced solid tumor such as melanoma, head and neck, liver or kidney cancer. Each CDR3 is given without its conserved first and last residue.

CDR3 protein: ASSLGSSTSTDTQY; J gene: TRBJ2-3; V gene: TRBV7-2
CDR3 protein: ASSPPKGTSGYT; J gene: TRBJ1-2; V gene: TRBV18
CDR3 protein: ASSFPGQETQY; J gene: TRBJ2-5; V gene: TRBV5-1
CDR3 protein: ASSLGVGANYGYT; J gene: TRBJ1-2; V gene: TRBV5-1
CDR3 protein: ASSIQGRGNTIY; J gene: TRBJ1-3; V gene: TRBV5-4
CDR3 protein: ASSMSGGANEKLF; J gene: TRBJ1-4; V gene: TRBV19
CDR3 protein: AISTDRGNTEAF; J gene: TRBJ1-1; V gene: TRBV10-3
CDR3 protein: ASSYLGQGATYEQY; J gene: TRBJ2-7; V gene: TRBV6-6
CDR3 protein: ASSLDNQPQH; J gene: TRBJ1-5; V gene: TRBV7-9
CDR3 protein: ASSQDLQGVAAGGTDTQY; J gene: TRBJ2-3; V gene: TRBV4-3
CDR3 protein: ASSLYRELWNQPQH; J gene: TRBJ1-5; V gene: TRBV7-9
CDR3 protein: ASSQDLQGNYGYT; J gene: TRBJ1-2; V gene: TRBV4-3
CDR3 protein: ASSLEEVWEKKLF; J gene: TRBJ1-4; V gene: TRBV5-5
CDR3 protein: ASSGRDTSTDTQY; J gene: TRBJ2-3; V gene: TRBV7-9
CDR3 protein: ASSLYQGAVNQPQH; J gene: TRBJ1-5; V gene: TRBV7-9
CDR3 protein: ASSSPYEGTDTQY; J gene: TRBJ2-3; V gene: TRBV11-1
CDR3 protein: ASSLLGQGTDTQY; J gene: TRBJ2-3; V gene: TRBV14
CDR3 protein: ASSVASDSSYEQY; J gene: TRBJ2-7; V gene: TRBV9
CDR3 protein: ASSPETYGYT; J gene: TRBJ1-2; V gene: TRBV6-5
CDR3 protein: SVEGWGRGRSGELF; J gene: TRBJ2-2; V gene: TRBV29-1